The clone carrying this T cell receptor beta chain was picked up one time. Its antigen is currently unknown. The data were taken from a study of cytomegalovirus exposure and HLA in healthy donors. Trimming pared 5 bases from V and 5 bases from J, leaving 21 bases between. The CDR3 spans 16 residues. Germline lookup yields CDR1 SGHTA and CDR2 FQGTGA. Whole-study results and caveats: As immune exposure information, only CMV serostatus was available.

PCR used 60 Vbeta primers and 13 Jbeta primers. The protocol was immunoSEQ multiplex PCR, while the TCRdb copy is restricted to in-frame clones and leaves out a portion. The sample contains roughly 120,000 clones, 15% to 19% of which appear only once. The clonotype comes from a woman under 30 in good health and CMV-seronegative. Sample: PBMCs. This chain joins TRBV7-3 and TRBJ2-5; possibly TRBD2 for D (7 bases). The CDR3 coding sequence is TGTGCCAGCAGCCCAAGATCGGCGGGGGCGGGGGAGACCCAGTACTTC. Residues: CASSPRSAGAGETQYF. The full variable domain, completed using reference TRBV7-3 and TRBJ2-5, is GAGVSQTPSNKVTEKGKYVELRCDPISGHTALYWYRQSLGQGPEFLIYFQGTGAADDSGLPNDRFFAVRPEGSVSTLKIQRTERGDSAVYLCASSPRSAGAGETQYFGPGTRLLVL.